This TCR beta chain was recorded in a study of blood T cell repertoires in COVID-19 (TCRdb year 2020). For context, the study as a whole: Samples from collaborators originated in the United States, Italy and Spain and spanned both the acute and convalescent phases of COVID-19. The material from the prospective study consisted of cDNA or gDNA derived from T cells, B-cell-depleted T cells, or PBMCs. Deeply sampled blood TCRbeta repertoires from subjects exposed to, actively infected with, or recovered from COVID-19 were included in the dataset. Where HLA class I and class II types were available, the types were taken from metadata supplied by the sample provider, not from assay-based typing. The samples were drawn from two sources: the first 160 participants of the ongoing ImmuneRACE study, and fewer than 1,500 subjects contributed by 6 global collaborators. A de-identified subject ID, COVID-19 status, age in years and sex were almost always included in the sample metadata. The repertoires were released in a freely available public database meant as a resource for research on the immune response to SARS-CoV-2. Study-level results and caveats: How much clinical and demographic metadata was included differed by source and by participant, and the metadata was provided uncurated.

The V end loses 5 bases and the J end loses 2 bases, and a stretch of 10 bases separates them. The CDR3 measures 14 amino acids from cysteine to phenylalanine. Only the CDR3 part of the read is kept: 42 bases, read in frame from the first base. Sequences MNHEY (CDR1) and SVGAGI (CDR2) are obtained from the germline V gene. For this clone: No cognate antigen has been identified for it. There are no base qualities to consult, and no much larger clone falls within one base.

One collaborating source in Seattle enrolled patients during active infection and followed them longitudinally through the course of disease. The collaborating institutions used their own protocols to collect whole blood in K2EDTA tubes. For TCRbeta analysis, collaborator samples were shipped as frozen whole blood, as isolated PBMCs, or as DNA extracted from either sample type. The immunoSEQ Assay, a bias-controlled multiplex PCR, was used to amplify TCRbeta CDR3 regions from genomic DNA. The study's own analysis went as follows. Within the assay, amplification of reference gene primers was used to estimate how many nucleated cells each sample contained. To quantify the absolute abundance of each unique TCRbeta CDR3 rearrangement, sequence reads were collapsed and filtered. For each sample, productive Simpson clonality was calculated by taking the square root of Simpson's diversity index across productive rearrangements. In its TCRdb copy, this immuneACCESS table keeps in-frame sequences only and misses some clones. Where compared with another copy, unresolved V genes explain less than half of these, and the others have no known cause. V, J and clone size are those of that table, while D and trimming were read from the DNA. The sample has 250,000 to 350,000 clones on record, approximately 84% of them singletons. The ten largest clones take up more than 15% of the sample.

The sample comprised peripheral blood. This receptor was obtained from an older person with COVID-19, enrolled during active disease. The rearranged chain carries TRBV6-5 and TRBJ1-5; the D gene is not confidently resolved. The DNA reads as follows: TGTGCCAGCAGTCTCCAGTCAGGCAATCAGCCCCAGCATTTT. Its product reads: CASSLQSGNQPQHF.